This record concerns one T cell receptor beta chain sequence. The source of the sample is a study of PD-L1 blockade in urothelial cancer. On the study more broadly: Investigators checked blood 3 weeks (second dose) and 6 weeks after treatment start. Blood samples contained a median about 130,000 T cells.

Every PCR got spiked synthetic TCR analog templates. The protocol was immunoSEQ multiplex PCR, while the TCRdb copy is restricted to in-frame clones and leaves out a portion. Found here are approximately 100,000 clones, 70% to 85% of them singletons; the top ten hold 2.4%. Germline lookup yields CDR1 MNHNS and CDR2 SASEGT. This CDR3 is built from 13 residues. Trimming took 4 bases from V and 2 from J; bases not matched to a gene: 2. This rearrangement joins TRBV6-1 to TRBJ2-7; 7 bases fit TRBD1. Sequencing was performed on PBMCs, taken around atezolizumab (anti-PD-L1) treatment. This clonotype was obtained from a man between 45 and 60 years old with urothelial cancer. CDR3: CASSVGQAYEQYF. As DNA, the CDR3 is TGTGCCAGCAGTGTTGGACAGGCCTACGAGCAGTACTTC.